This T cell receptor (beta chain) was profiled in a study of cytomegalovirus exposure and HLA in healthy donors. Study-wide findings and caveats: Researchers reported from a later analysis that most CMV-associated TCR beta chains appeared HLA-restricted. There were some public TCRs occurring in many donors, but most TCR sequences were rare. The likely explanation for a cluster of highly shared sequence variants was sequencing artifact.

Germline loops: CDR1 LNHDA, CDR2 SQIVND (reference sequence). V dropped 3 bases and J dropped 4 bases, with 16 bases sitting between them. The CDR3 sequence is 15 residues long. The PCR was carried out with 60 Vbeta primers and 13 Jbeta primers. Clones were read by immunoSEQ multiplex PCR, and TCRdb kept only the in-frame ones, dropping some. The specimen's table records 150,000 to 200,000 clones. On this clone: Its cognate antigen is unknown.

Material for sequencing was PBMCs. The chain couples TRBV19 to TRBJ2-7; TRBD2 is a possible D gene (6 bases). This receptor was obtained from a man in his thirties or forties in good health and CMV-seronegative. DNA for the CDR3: TGTGCCAGTAGTATGATTTCGGGAGCGCGGTACGAGCAGTACTTC. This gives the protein CASSMISGARYEQYF.